The 17 T cell receptor beta chains presented below share a single source sample, sequenced in a study of identical twins (dated by TCRdb to the mid-2010s). The method was 5' RACE. Instrument on record: Illumina HiSeq 2000. The public reads were quality trimmed at Q25 with fastp and then assembled into clones with MiXCR by TCRdb, keeping productive beta chains. Each entry is one CDR3 protein sequence, shown with its most common DNA and genes. The sample table records about 300,000 distinct CDR3 sequences; 9% to 15% of these occur just once. 7.2% of the sample lies in the top ten. The same sample was also studied in work on yellow fever vaccine responses in identical twins.

Source material: CD8+ T cells sorted from blood. These TCRs come from a woman under 30 in good health.

In its sample, this clonotype was seen a few times. V and J are TRBV3-1 and TRBJ1-1; D not certain. This CDR3 region has 18 residues. The V end lost 0 bases, the J end lost 0 bases, and 17 bases lay between the germline ends. Germline CDR1 and CDR2: LGHDT and YNNKEL (reference sequence). CDR3 protein: CASSQEGLGSYMNTEAFF. In DNA, the CDR3 is TGTGCCAGCAGCCAAGAAGGGTTGGGGTCATACATGAACACTGAAGCTTTCTTT.

This clonotype has a handful of counts. The rearrangement links TRBV20-1 to TRBJ2-1, with a possible D match to TRBD2 (6 bases). Germline CDR1 is DFQATT and CDR2 is SNEGSKA (reference sequence). The CDR3 totals 13 residues. V was cut by 6 bases and J by 2 bases, with 11 bases left in between. CDR3 sequence reads: CSANGGPYNEQFF. The CDR3 DNA is TGCAGTGCAAACGGAGGGCCCTACAATGAGCAGTTCTTC.

The chain employs TRBV6-5 and TRBJ2-7; D perhaps matches TRBD2 (6 bases). The CDR3 covers 13 residues. The V end lost 0 bases, the J end lost 4 bases, and 7 bases lay between the germline ends. Germline-derived CDR1 and CDR2 are MNHEY and SVGAGI. CDR3 nucleotides: TGTGCCAGCAGTTACTCGGAGGGGTACGAGCAGTACGTC. This sequence encodes CASSYSEGYEQYV.

V is TRBV15 and J is TRBJ2-7; TRBD1 agrees at 8 bases. Looked up from germline, CDR1 is LNHNV and CDR2 is YYDKDF (reference sequence). V shed 4 bases, J shed 3 bases, and the junction held 2 bases outside the gene matches. The CDR3 sequence is 13 residues long. CDR3 coding DNA: TGTGCCACCAGCAACGGACAGGGCTACGAGCAGTACTTC. It yields the protein CATSNGQGYEQYF.

This clonotype was counted between two and nine times. The gene calls are TRBV2 and TRBJ2-3; 11 bases are shared with TRBD2. The length of the CDR3 is 14 residues. The germline V gene has CDR1 SNHLY and CDR2 FYNNEI. V was clipped by 8 bases and J by 6 bases; unmatched bases: 7. CDR3: CASEGLAVSDTQYF. CDR3 bases: TGTGCCAGCGAGGGACTAGCGGTATCGGATACGCAGTATTTT.

There are a few counts of this clonotype. The gene calls are TRBV29-1 and TRBJ2-5; 15 bases line up with TRBD2. V gave up 7 bases and J gave up 5 bases; unmatched junction bases: 14. CDR3 length: 17 residues. CDR1 is SQVTM and CDR2 is ANQGSEA in the germline V gene. The CDR3, as DNA: TGCAGCGGTTCGGGACTAGCGGGGGGAGGTCGGATGGAGACCCAGTACTTC. Protein sequence: CSGSGLAGGGRMETQYF.

This clonotype was observed a few times. The gene calls are TRBV5-1 and TRBJ2-2, with 7 bases matching TRBD1. V lost 1 base and J lost 2; bases outside the gene matches: 5. Germline V gene data show CDR1 as SGHRS and CDR2 as YFSETQ. The CDR3 spans 16 residues. CDR3 region: CASSLRGTANTGELFF. The DNA for the CDR3 is TGCGCCAGCAGCTTGAGGGGGACAGCCAACACCGGGGAGCTGTTTTTT.

This clonotype was counted between two and nine times. This chain connects TRBV10-2 to TRBJ2-2; D gene ambiguous. The V end was cut by 0 bases, the J end by 4 bases, with 3 bases between. The germline V gene encodes CDR1 WSHSY and CDR2 SAAADI. This CDR3 spans 13 amino acids. The CDR3 loop reads CASSESGTGELFF. The CDR3 nucleotides read TGCGCCAGCAGTGAGTCGGGCACCGGGGAGCTGTTTTTT.

The chain employs TRBV12-5 and TRBJ2-2, with D possibly being TRBD1 (5 bases). V shed 2 bases and J shed 1 base, with 8 bases lying between them. CDR1 LGHNT and CDR2 FRNRAP come from the germline V gene. The CDR3 totals 15 residues. CDR3 loop: CASGLIQGNTGELFF. The CDR3 DNA reads as TGTGCTAGTGGTTTGATCCAGGGGAACACCGGGGAGCTGTTTTTT.

The V call is TRBV7-9, the J call TRBJ2-1, with 13 bases that match TRBD2. This CDR3 has 16 amino acids. Germline assignment: CDR1 SEHNR and CDR2 FQNEAQ (reference sequence). V trimming: 5 bases; J trimming: 5 bases; junction bases outside the gene matches: 6. The CDR3 nucleotides read TGTGCCAGCAGCCACAGGACTAGCGGGAGCGACAATGAGCAGTTCTTC. Encoded protein: CASSHRTSGSDNEQFF.

This clonotype was detected a few times. The V gene is TRBV28, the J gene TRBJ2-2; D is ambiguous. Germline V gives CDR1 MDHEN, CDR2 SYDVKM. V was cut by 3 bases and J by 1 base, with 6 bases left in between. This CDR3 region has 14 residues. The CDR3 sequence: CASSFSWNTGELFF. DNA of the CDR3: TGTGCCAGCAGTTTCTCCTGGAACACCGGGGAGCTGTTTTTT.

This clonotype was recorded a few times. This chain's CDR3 is CASSLLNSGGYTF. DNA of the CDR3: TGTGCCAGCAGTTTATTGAACAGCGGTGGCTACACCTTC. The genes are TRBV28 and TRBJ1-2; D is undetermined. This CDR3 spans 13 amino acids. CDR1 is MDHEN and CDR2 is SYDVKM in the germline V gene. Trimming shortened V by 1 base and J by 7 bases, and 10 bases separated the two germline ends.

The chain combines TRBV4-1 with TRBJ1-2; 11 nucleotides line up with TRBD1. The CDR3 loop spans 14 amino acids. J was trimmed by 7 bases and V by 1 base; bases with no gene match: 2. The germline V gene encodes CDR1 MGHRA and CDR2 YSYEKL. Written as DNA, the CDR3 is TGCGCCAGCAGCCAAGGGACAGGGGGCAGTGGCTACACCTTC. This sequence encodes CASSQGTGGSGYTF.

The rearrangement joins TRBV15 to TRBJ2-3, with 12 bases matching TRBD2. The CDR3 is 15 residues long. In germline, CDR1 is LNHNV, CDR2 YYDKDF (reference sequence). Trimming took 7 bases from V and 3 from J; bases not matched to a gene: 5. The CDR3 loop reads CATKVLAGGTDTQYF. DNA for the CDR3: TGTGCCACCAAAGTACTAGCGGGAGGAACAGATACGCAGTATTTT.

This clonotype occurred a few times. The J gene is TRBJ1-4, the V gene TRBV7-9; the D is unclear. The CDR3 sequence is 16 residues long. Germline CDR1 reads SEHNR; CDR2 reads FQNEAQ (reference sequence). Deletions cut 1 base from V and 3 bases from J, with 12 bases between. CDR3 region: CASSLGTGGPNEKLFF. DNA of the CDR3: TGTGCCAGCAGCTTAGGGACGGGTGGTCCTAATGAAAAACTGTTTTTT.

The V gene is TRBV5-4, the J gene TRBJ2-5, with D possibly TRBD2 on 7 matching bases. The V end lost 1 base, the J end lost 5 bases, and 15 bases lay between the germline ends. CDR3 length: 15 residues. Germline V gene sequence: CDR1 SGHNT, CDR2 YYREEE (reference sequence). CDR3 sequence: CASSLKGGTLETQYF. DNA for the CDR3: TGTGCCAGCAGCTTGAAGGGGGGGACACTGGAGACCCAGTACTTC.

V gene TRBV14 combines with J gene TRBJ1-2, with 9 bases aligning to TRBD1. CDR1 and CDR2 (germline): SGHDN, FVKESK. With V trimmed by 4 bases and J by 8 bases, 5 bases remained unmatched. The CDR3 runs to 13 residues. The CDR3, as DNA: TGTGCCAGCAGCCGGACAGGGGTTGAGGGCTACACCTTC. Its translation is CASSRTGVEGYTF.